This paragraph reports one TCR beta chain. Its antigen remains unidentified. The data were taken from a study of T cell responses to AZD1222 COVID-19 vaccine. Findings and caveats of the study: Breadth and depth of Spike-specific TCRs rose after two AZD1222 doses. Most donors were white British, females outnumbered males, and clonal diversity was possibly underestimated.

Method: immunoSEQ multiplex PCR; TCRdb's copy keeps in-frame clones and lacks some. Among about 81,000 clones listed, approximately 90% were seen once. Germline CDR1 is MNHEY and CDR2 is SMNVEV (reference sequence). V was trimmed by 6 bases and J by 2 bases, leaving 11 bases between them. The CDR3 length is 13 residues. This sample comprised peripheral blood, obtained 28 days after the second AZD1222 dose. The TCR was taken from an adult who received the AZD1222 COVID-19 vaccine. The chain joins TRBV27 to TRBJ2-7; a weak D match, TRBD2 (5 bases). CDR3 bases: TGTGCCAGCAGAGGTGGGAGCGCCTACGAGCAGTACTTC. As protein: CASRGGSAYEQYF.